Below are 32 T cell receptor beta chains sequenced from a single sample in a study of beta chain features in type 1 diabetes. General study results and limits: Shorter TCRB CDR3s, moderately but significantly so, marked every one of the four CD4+ subsets in Type 1 diabetes patients.

These receptors have no known antigen. Isolated RNA was reverse transcribed in full, so expressed TCRB transcripts were sequenced. Assay: immunoSEQ multiplex PCR; the TCRdb copy retains only in-frame clones and omits some. The sample holds roughly 330,000 clones; about 13% are singletons and the top ten take roughly 0.016%. Sequencing was done on a sample of naive CD4+ T cells from blood. The source is a young woman with type 1 diabetes.

V gene TRBV7-2 combines with J gene TRBJ1-1, with 8 bases matching TRBD1. The V and J ends lost 5 bases and 11 bases, in that order; junction bases with no gene match: 7. The CDR3 has 12 residues. Per germline, CDR1 SGHTA and CDR2 FQGNSA. In nucleotides, the CDR3 is TGTGCCAGCAGCCCAGGGGGACAGGCGGCTTTCTTT. It is translated as CASSPGGQAAFF.

The V and J genes are TRBV18 and TRBJ1-1; D remains ambiguous. CDR1 is KGHSH, CDR2 LQKENI, per germline. With 5 bases removed from V and 3 bases from J, the gap between germline ends came to 16 bases. The CDR3 has 15 amino acids. The CDR3 spells CASSASASAYTEAFF. Here the CDR3 DNA reads TGTGCCAGCTCAGCGTCGGCCAGCGCCTACACTGAAGCTTTCTTT.

V usage is TRBV20-1 and J usage is TRBJ2-5; no firm D call. V was clipped by 5 bases and J by 5 bases, with 9 bases between them. This CDR3 spans 11 amino acids. Germline values: CDR1 DFQATT, CDR2 SNEGSKA (reference sequence). The CDR3 DNA reads as TGCAGTGCTGAAGACGGGGAGACCCAGTACTTC. Its translation: CSAEDGETQYF.

CDR3 residues: CSARGYEKLFF. CDR3 nucleotides: TGCAGCGCAAGAGGATATGAAAAACTGTTTTTT. The chain is built from TRBV29-1 and TRBJ1-4; no firm D call. The CDR3 extends over 11 amino acids. Trimming took off 7 bases at V and 6 bases at J, with 9 bases between the two ends. In germline, CDR1 is SQVTM, CDR2 ANQGSEA.

The chain recombines TRBV5-4 with TRBJ1-1; D gene ambiguous. The CDR3 spans 15 residues. Germline V gives CDR1 SGHNT, CDR2 YYREEE (reference sequence). The germline V and J ends were trimmed by 0 bases and 4 bases, with 13 bases remaining between them. The CDR3 DNA is TGTGCCAGCAGCTTGGGTACCTTCCGCGGCACTGAAGCTTTCTTT. Amino acids: CASSLGTFRGTEAFF. The full variable domain, rest sourced from reference TRBV5-4 and TRBJ1-1, is ETGVTQSPTHLIKTRGQQVTLRCSSQSGHNTVSWYQQALGQGPQFIFQYYREEENGRGNFPPRFSGLQFPNYSSELNVNALELDDSALYLCASSLGTFRGTEAFFGQGTRLTVV.

V is TRBV6-5 and J is TRBJ2-5; 7 nucleotides align to TRBD1. Germline CDR1 MNHEY, CDR2 SVGAGI. This CDR3 contains 13 residues. Germline trimming cut 8 bases from V and 5 bases from J; bases unmatched to any gene: 8. The CDR3 region has the DNA TGTGCCAGCGGCAGGGGGTCGGCGGAGACCCAGTACTTC. It yields the protein CASGRGSAETQYF.

This chain uses TRBV15 with TRBJ2-4, with D perhaps matching TRBD2 (6 bases). Germline-derived CDR1 and CDR2 are LNHNV and YYDKDF (reference sequence). Trimming left V 1 base short and J 4 bases short, with 14 bases between. The CDR3 contains 16 residues. In nucleotides, the CDR3 is TGTGCCACCAGCAGAGGGGGGGTGGAGCGGAAAAACATTCAGTACTTC. It translates to CATSRGGVERKNIQYF.

V usage is TRBV18 and J usage is TRBJ2-5; D perhaps matches TRBD2 (6 bases). CDR3 length equals 14 residues. The germline gives CDR1 KGHSH, CDR2 LQKENI. V was trimmed by 2 bases and J by 4 bases, leaving 11 bases between them. CDR3 protein: CASSPGGTGETQYF. Here the CDR3 DNA reads TGTGCCAGCTCACCAGGGGGGACCGGAGAGACCCAGTACTTC. Full variable domain (remainder filled in from reference TRBV18 and TRBJ2-5): NAGVMQNPRHLVRRRGQEARLRCSPMKGHSHVYWYRQLPEEGLKFMVYLQKENIIDESGMPKERFSAEFPKEGPSILRIQQVVRGDSAAYFCASSPGGTGETQYFGPGTRLLVL.

The chain carries TRBV5-1 and TRBJ2-2; 14 bases line up with TRBD2. The germline V gene has CDR1 SGHRS and CDR2 YFSETQ. The J segment lost 3 bases and the V segment lost 6 bases, leaving 4 bases of the junction unmatched. CDR3 size: 16 residues. Written as DNA, the CDR3 is TGCGCCAGCACCGGGACTAGCGGGAGCGACACCGGGGAGCTGTTTTTT. Protein sequence: CASTGTSGSDTGELFF.

This clone has a handful of counts. This chain links TRBV11-2 with TRBJ2-5, with unresolved D. V lost 1 base to trimming and J lost 2 bases, with 8 bases between them. Germline lookup yields CDR1 SGHAT and CDR2 FQNNGV. The CDR3 runs 14 residues. CDR3 protein: CASSLGTVQETQYF. CDR3 nucleotide sequence: TGTGCCAGCAGCTTAGGAACAGTTCAAGAGACCCAGTACTTC.

This clone has just a few counts. The chain combines TRBV4-2 with TRBJ2-3; TRBD2 aligns across 7 bases. Per germline, CDR1 LGHNA and CDR2 YNFKEQ. V gave up 2 bases and J gave up 2 bases; unmatched junction bases: 7. The CDR3 runs to 16 residues. The DNA of the CDR3 is TGTGCCAGCAGCCAAAGTGGGCGGGACTACACAGATACGCAGTATTTT. Its protein product is CASSQSGRDYTDTQYF.

The genes are TRBV7-2 and TRBJ1-2, with a weak D call TRBD1 (6 bases). Trimming took 3 bases from V and 8 from J, leaving 16 bases between them. Germline assignment: CDR1 SGHTA and CDR2 FQGNSA. The CDR3 spans 14 residues. CDR3 bases: TGTGCCAGCAGCTTCCCGACAGGCCCCGTCGGCTACACCTTC. This translates into CASSFPTGPVGYTF.

The chain couples TRBV7-3 to TRBJ2-3; weak D call: TRBD1 (7 bases). Germline V gene lookup returns CDR1 SGHTA and CDR2 FQGTGA. V was trimmed by 5 bases and J by 0 bases, leaving 12 bases between them. This CDR3 spans 15 amino acids. The CDR3, as DNA: TGTGCCAGCAGCCCGGGGGACAGTAGCACAGATACGCAGTATTTT. Translating gives CASSPGDSSTDTQYF.

This chain connects TRBV28 to TRBJ2-7, with TRBD2 identical over 7 bases. The CDR3 covers 15 residues. CDR1 and CDR2 from the germline V gene are MDHEN and SYDVKM. J gave up 3 bases and V 0 bases, and 5 bases lay outside the gene matches. CDR3 protein: CASSLWASGNYEQYF. The CDR3 nucleotides read TGTGCCAGCAGTTTATGGGCTAGCGGTAACTACGAGCAGTACTTC.

Only a few counts were recorded for this clone. V is TRBV4-3 and J is TRBJ2-7; a possible D gene is TRBD2 (6 bases). V was pared by 4 bases and J by 3 bases, with 13 bases between. From germline, CDR1 is LGHNA and CDR2 YSLEER. This CDR3 spans 14 amino acids. CDR3: CASSPRDSFYEQYV. CDR3 sequence (DNA): TGCGCCAGCAGCCCACGGGACTCCTTCTACGAGCAGTACGTC.

V usage is TRBV7-9 and J usage is TRBJ2-1; TRBD2 agrees at 7 bases. This CDR3 is 16 amino acids long. V shed 1 base and J 8 bases; nucleotides not matched to a gene: 11. In germline, CDR1 is SEHNR, CDR2 FQNEAQ (reference sequence). CDR3 residues: CASSLGGSGPLHEQFF. For the CDR3, the DNA is TGTGCCAGCAGCTTAGGCGGGAGTGGCCCCCTCCATGAGCAGTTCTTC.

This chain connects TRBV18 to TRBJ2-1; 12 bases match TRBD2. V shed 2 bases, J shed 6 bases, and the junction held 8 bases outside the gene matches. In germline, CDR1 is KGHSH, CDR2 LQKENI. CDR3 length: 17 amino acids. The CDR3 here is CASSPVALAGGSNEQFF. In nucleotides, the CDR3 is TGTGCCAGCTCACCAGTCGCGCTAGCGGGAGGGTCCAATGAGCAGTTCTTC.

This clone has just a few counts. V usage is TRBV2 and J usage is TRBJ2-5; the D is unclear. Per germline, CDR1 SNHLY and CDR2 FYNNEI. The germline V and J ends were trimmed by 5 bases and 1 base, with 14 bases remaining between them. CDR3 length: 15 residues. The CDR3 protein is CASSPGSPFQETQYF. As DNA, the CDR3 is TGTGCCAGCAGTCCCGGTAGTCCGTTCCAAGAGACCCAGTACTTC.

CDR3 amino acids: CASSYSRRGNTGELFF. In DNA, the CDR3 is TGTGCCAGCAGTTACTCCAGGAGGGGTAACACCGGGGAGCTGTTTTTT. This chain joins TRBV6-5 and TRBJ2-2; TRBD2 might be the D (6 bases). The ends were cut back, 0 bases at V and 2 bases at J, with 10 bases in the middle. Per the germline V gene, CDR1 is MNHEY and CDR2 is SVGAGI. This CDR3 is built from 16 residues.

A few counts support this clone. This CDR3 reads CASKQLAGFVQAGELFF. The CDR3 DNA reads as TGTGCCAGCAAGCAACTAGCGGGATTCGTTCAGGCCGGGGAGCTGTTTTTT. The rearrangement links TRBV27 to TRBJ2-2; 10 positions agree with TRBD2. Germline CDR1 MNHEY, CDR2 SMNVEV (reference sequence). V lost 7 bases, J lost 6 bases, and 14 bases stayed unmatched. CDR3 size: 17 residues.

This sequence joins TRBV7-3 and TRBJ2-1; weak D call: TRBD2 (5 bases). CDR1 and CDR2 from the germline V gene are SGHTA and FQGTGA. The length of the CDR3 is 12 residues. Trimming removed 5 bases at V and 10 bases at J, with 12 bases between. The CDR3 is CASSPDRLEQFF. In DNA form, the CDR3 reads TGTGCCAGCAGCCCTGACCGACTAGAGCAGTTCTTC.

The V call is TRBV19, the J call TRBJ2-3; the match to TRBD1 covers 7 bases. The CDR3 contains 14 residues. Germline V CDR1 and CDR2: LNHDA, SQIVND (reference sequence). Trimming at V came to 3 bases and at J to 5 bases, leaving 5 bases not matched to a gene. The CDR3, as DNA: TGTGCCAGTAGTATCAGACAGGGAATAGATACGCAGTATTTT. It is translated as CASSIRQGIDTQYF.

V usage is TRBV9 and J usage is TRBJ1-2; possible D gene TRBD1, 5 bases. Trimming removed 2 bases from V and 7 bases from J, with 15 bases in between. The germline V gene encodes CDR1 SGDLS and CDR2 YYNGEE. The CDR3 is 14 amino acids. As DNA, the CDR3 is TGTGCCAGCAGCGTGTCGGGGGTAGTCGGTGGCTACACCTTC. Protein: CASSVSGVVGGYTF.

The genes are TRBV28 and TRBJ1-5, with 12 bases fitting TRBD1. The trim removed 7 bases at V and 1 base at J, leaving 14 bases unmatched. This CDR3 comprises 19 residues. Per the germline V gene, CDR1 is MDHEN and CDR2 is SYDVKM. Written as DNA, the CDR3 is TGTGCCAGCACCTTAGTCCGGGACAGGGGGCCTAGAAGCAATCAGCCCCAGCATTTT. Translated: CASTLVRDRGPRSNQPQHF.

This clone has more than one count but fewer than ten. V usage is TRBV23-1 and J usage is TRBJ2-1; TRBD2 matches at 8 bases. TRBV23-1 is assigned to the ORF class and has an uncertain function. The J segment lost 1 base and the V segment lost 2 bases, leaving 13 bases of the junction unmatched. This CDR3 is 19 amino acids long. The CDR3 protein is CASSQPGGSNLNSYNEQFF. CDR3 nucleotides: TGCGCCAGCAGTCAACCGGGGGGGAGTAACCTAAATTCCTACAATGAGCAGTTCTTC.

The chain combines TRBV11-2 with TRBJ2-4, with 8 bases identical to TRBD1. Germline V lookup: CDR1 SGHAT, CDR2 FQNNGV. V was pared by 5 bases and J by 9 bases, with 6 bases of the junction left unmatched. The CDR3 contains 13 residues. This CDR3 reads CASSRTGISIQYF. CDR3 sequence (DNA): TGTGCCAGCAGCAGGACAGGGATAAGCATTCAGTACTTC.

This chain's CDR3 is CASSYPQGGIDEQFF. The CDR3 nucleotides are TGTGCCAGCAGTTACCCCCAGGGTGGGATAGATGAGCAGTTCTTC. This sequence joins TRBV6-6 and TRBJ2-1; possibly TRBD1 for D (5 bases). Trimming left V 2 bases short and J 8 bases short, with 16 bases between. The CDR3 contains 15 residues. Germline assignment: CDR1 MNHNY and CDR2 SVGAGI (reference sequence).

This clone was picked up a small number of times. CDR3 sequence: CASSLALTRVQFF. CDR3 nucleotides: TGTGCCAGCAGCTTAGCACTGACTAGGGTGCAGTTCTTC. The chain uses TRBV7-2 and TRBJ2-1; possibly TRBD2 for D (6 bases). The CDR3 sequence is 13 residues long. The V end lost 0 bases, the J end lost 12 bases, and 12 bases lay between the germline ends. Per germline, CDR1 SGHTA and CDR2 FQGNSA.

The rearrangement joins TRBV5-1 to TRBJ2-6, with 7 bases lining up with TRBD1. The CDR3 is 14 amino acids. The germline V gene has CDR1 SGHRS and CDR2 YFSETQ. Trimming removed 6 bases from V and 5 bases from J; junction bases left unmatched: 5. The CDR3 nucleotides read TGCGCCAGCACTACAGGGGAATGGGCCAACGTCCTGACTTTC. Translating gives CASTTGEWANVLTF.

This clone has more than one count but fewer than ten. The rearrangement links TRBV19 to TRBJ1-2; TRBD1 agrees at 7 bases. CDR1 and CDR2 from the germline V gene are LNHDA and SQIVND (reference sequence). V shed 4 bases and J 3 bases; nucleotides not matched to a gene: 2. The CDR3 contains 13 residues. The CDR3 sequence: CASSTDRDYGYTF. The CDR3 DNA is TGTGCCAGTAGTACAGACAGGGACTATGGCTACACCTTC.

In this sample, this clone turned up a few times. J is TRBJ1-5 and V is TRBV30; D not certain. Trimming cost V 4 bases and J 0 bases, with 10 bases left between them. Germline loops: CDR1 GTSNPN, CDR2 SVGIG (reference sequence). The CDR3 is 14 residues long. The CDR3 nucleotides are TGTGCCTGGACACTCGGTGGTAGCAATCAGCCCCAGCATTTT. Translating gives CAWTLGGSNQPQHF.

The chain uses TRBV7-2 and TRBJ2-5, with D possibly matching TRBD2 (6 bases). The length of the CDR3 is 16 residues. Trimming removed 5 bases from V and 5 bases from J, with 21 bases in between. CDR1 and CDR2 (germline): SGHTA, FQGNSA. CDR3 loop: CASSVISRRAQETQYF. The CDR3 DNA sequence: TGTGCCAGCAGCGTAATCAGCCGGAGGGCCCAGGAGACCCAGTACTTC. The full variable domain, with the rest looked up from reference TRBV7-2 and TRBJ2-5, is GAGVSQSPSNKVTEKGKDVELRCDPISGHTALYWYRQSLGQGLEFLIYFQGNSAPDKSGLPSDRFSAERTGGSVSTLTIQRTQQEDSAVYLCASSVISRRAQETQYFGPGTRLLVL.